The T cell receptor beta chain under discussion was sequenced for a study of T cell changes during pregnancy in multiple sclerosis. Data came from immunoSEQ multiplex PCR; TCRdb stores just in-frame clones and leaves some out. The sample has fewer than 65,000 clones, 90% to 95% seen once. Trimming cost V 3 bases and J 6 bases, with 14 bases left between them. This CDR3 is built from 15 residues. In germline, CDR1 is MNHEY, CDR2 SMNVEV (reference sequence). The receptor was isolated from a female donor in good health, enrolled as a control in a pregnancy study. This sequence joins TRBV27 and TRBJ2-2; D is ambiguous. The sample consisted of peripheral blood, taken in the third trimester of pregnancy. The CDR3 nucleotides read TGTGCCAGCAGTTTGGGCCGGTATAACCCCGGGGAGCTGTTTTTT. It yields the protein CASSLGRYNPGELFF.